Listed below are T cell receptor beta chains from one sample, sequenced in a study of identical twins. One entry per CDR3 protein results from TCRdb running MiXCR on the 5' RACE reads. Of 650,000 to 800,000 distinct CDR3 sequences listed, over 8.5% were seen once; the top ten hold around 0.98%. These sequences were also reported in another study, on yellow fever vaccine responses in identical twins.

Material: PBMCs. All receptors come from a woman between 18 and 30 years old in good health. Each CDR3 is given without its conserved first and last residue.

CDR3: ASSYSEHFAGENYNEQF
V: TRBV6-5

CDR3: ASSAPSSENTEAF
V: TRBV28

CDR3: ASSRDRGPTLNTDTQY
V: TRBV6-1

CDR3: ASSLDRGTNEKLF
V: TRBV5-1

CDR3: ASSYSRVAGHNEQF
V: TRBV6-2/TRBV6-3

CDR3: SASLLGDRRTLSADTQY
V: TRBV20-1

CDR3: ATSDSQGVGYEQY
V: TRBV24-1

CDR3: ASGLAGYEQY
V: TRBV6-5

CDR3: ASSTLLAKNIQY
V: TRBV19

CDR3: AWSVGLAGKNEQF
V: TRBV30

CDR3: ASSLDRFWQYEQY
V: TRBV11-2

CDR3: ASSGRGRELF
V: TRBV2

CDR3: SAPSGRGTDTQY
V: TRBV20-1

CDR3: SVDGTGGTTGELF
V: TRBV29-1

CDR3: ASSSAGSYNEQF
V: TRBV7-3

CDR3: ASSPSGQGARYEQY
V: TRBV28

CDR3: ASSLRGLAGVGEQY
V: TRBV28

CDR3: ATSRAGADNYGYT
V: TRBV15